This passage covers 28 T cell receptor beta chains from one sample sequenced in a study of control samples from healthy donors and cancer patients. Assay used: immunoSEQ multiplex PCR; TCRdb lists only in-frame clones, some missing. Of tens of thousands of clones detected, 80% to 90% appear once; the ten largest clones hold 10% to 13%. The sample consisted of PBMCs. The receptors come from a woman aged 55-69 years with lung cancer.

The CDR3 region is CASSFSEGGPDTQYF. CDR3 nucleotides: TGTGCCAGCAGTTTTTCGGAGGGGGGACCAGATACGCAGTATTTT. The chain employs TRBV28 and TRBJ2-3, with D perhaps TRBD1 or TRBD2 (6 bases each). The CDR3 contains 15 residues. V lost 3 bases and J 4 bases, leaving 14 bases between the germline ends. Germline V gene data show CDR1 as MDHEN and CDR2 as SYDVKM.

This chain connects TRBV4-3 to TRBJ2-3; 12 bases line up with TRBD2. Looked up from germline, CDR1 is LGHNA and CDR2 is YSLEER. The CDR3 loop spans 15 amino acids. V shed 2 bases, J shed 5 bases, and the junction held 2 bases outside the gene matches. DNA for the CDR3: TGCGCCAGCAGCCAACCGGGACTAGCGGGAGATACGCAGTATTTT. Protein product: CASSQPGLAGDTQYF.

The chain uses TRBV30 and TRBJ2-3; TRBD1 or TRBD2 may be the D gene (5 bases each). Germline CDR1 reads GTSNPN; CDR2 reads SVGIG (reference sequence). With 1 base removed from V and 4 bases from J, the gap between germline ends came to 12 bases. The CDR3 has 14 amino acids. CDR3 sequence reads: CAWSAGEGPDTQYF. The CDR3 DNA is TGTGCCTGGAGTGCGGGTGAGGGACCAGATACGCAGTATTTT. Full variable domain (missing parts from reference TRBV30 and TRBJ2-3): SQTIHQWPATLVQPVGSPLSLECTVEGTSNPNLYWYRQAAGRGLQLLFYSVGIGQISSEVPQNLSASRPQDRQFILSSKKLLLSDSGFYLCAWSAGEGPDTQYFGPGTRLTVL.

V gene TRBV5-4 combines with J gene TRBJ2-1; tentatively, D is TRBD1 (6 bases). Germline lookup yields CDR1 SGHNT and CDR2 YYREEE (reference sequence). V lost 3 bases and J 8 bases, leaving 18 bases between the germline ends. This CDR3 region has 15 residues. The CDR3 nucleotides are TGTGCCAGCAGCTCGATGACAGGTATTATCCATGAGCAGTTCTTC. This translates into CASSSMTGIIHEQFF.

V gene TRBV21-1 combines with J gene TRBJ2-2; the DNA was not compared with TRBD1, the D call given in the table. TRBV21-1 is assigned pseudogene status. CDR3 length: 14 residues. CDR3: CASSLRTTLWELFF. CDR3 DNA: TGTGCCAGCAGCCTAAGGACAACCCTGTGGGAGCTGTTTTTT.

The V and J genes are TRBV28 and TRBJ1-2; 7 bases align to TRBD1. Germline CDR1 reads MDHEN; CDR2 reads SYDVKM. The CDR3 spans 15 residues. V was pared by 6 bases and J by 3 bases, with 10 bases of the junction left unmatched. CDR3 coding DNA: TGTGCCAGCAGGCTTAGGGGGACAGAAGACTATGGCTACACCTTC. Translating gives CASRLRGTEDYGYTF.

This clone appeared once. This rearrangement joins TRBV23-1 to TRBJ2-7, with 9 positions matching TRBD1. TRBV23-1 is annotated as an ORF whose role is uncertain. V gave up 7 bases and J gave up 1 base; unmatched junction bases: 2. CDR3 length equals 13 residues. CDR3 sequence: CASKGTGSYEQYF. CDR3 bases: TGCGCCAGCAAGGGGACAGGGTCCTACGAGCAGTACTTC.

The rearrangement links TRBV4-2 to TRBJ2-1; D is undetermined. Looked up from germline, CDR1 is LGHNA and CDR2 is YNFKEQ. Trimming pared 7 bases from V and 2 bases from J, leaving 15 bases between. This CDR3 region has 15 residues. The CDR3 DNA sequence: TGTGCCAGCAACCTTGGCGCCGAGGCCTACAATGAGCAGTTCTTC. This sequence encodes CASNLGAEAYNEQFF.

The chain joins TRBV6-5 to TRBJ1-4; D is possibly TRBD1 (6 bases). The germline V gene encodes CDR1 MNHEY and CDR2 SVGAGI. This CDR3 spans 15 amino acids. Trimming cost V 6 bases and J 0 bases, with 11 bases left between them. CDR3 loop: CASSRRTATNEKLFF. CDR3 coding DNA: TGTGCCAGCAGCCGCCGGACAGCAACTAATGAAAAACTGTTTTTT.

The chain employs TRBV5-5 and TRBJ1-3, with D unclear. V lost 1 base, J lost 0 bases, and 14 bases lay in between. The V gene's germline CDR1 is SGHKS and CDR2 YYEKEE (reference sequence). CDR3 length equals 17 residues. CDR3 residues: CASSLFQESVSGNTIYF. CDR3 nucleotides: TGTGCCAGCAGCTTGTTTCAGGAATCAGTCTCTGGAAACACCATATATTTT.

In this sample, this clone turned up once. The chain has TRBV9 and TRBJ2-3, with D uncertain. CDR3 length equals 14 residues. Germline values: CDR1 SGDLS, CDR2 YYNGEE. V lost 4 bases and J 0 bases, leaving 9 bases between the germline ends. CDR3 sequence: CASSTNPSTDTQYF. The CDR3 DNA reads TGTGCCAGCAGCACAAATCCTAGCACAGATACGCAGTATTTT.

The V gene is TRBV5-4, the J gene TRBJ2-1, with D unclear. CDR1 and CDR2 from the germline V gene are SGHNT and YYREEE (reference sequence). V was trimmed by 1 base and J by 8 bases, leaving 10 bases between them. The CDR3 runs to 13 residues. This CDR3 reads CASSLSGVDEQFF. The CDR3, as DNA: TGTGCCAGCAGCTTGTCGGGCGTCGATGAGCAGTTCTTC.

CDR3 sequence (DNA): TGTGCCAGCAGCTTGGCCTTAGCTGGGCAGTCCTATGGCTACACCTTC. Protein sequence: CASSLALAGQSYGYTF. The chain uses TRBV5-5 and TRBJ1-2; D is ambiguous. Germline V gives CDR1 SGHKS, CDR2 YYEKEE (reference sequence). This CDR3 comprises 16 residues. The V end lost 0 bases, the J end lost 4 bases, and 16 bases lay between the germline ends.

This clone was found a few times. The genes are TRBV4-2 and TRBJ1-4; possible D gene TRBD1, 5 bases. The V end lost 6 bases, the J end lost 0 bases, and 11 bases lay between the germline ends. This CDR3 comprises 15 residues. In germline, CDR1 is LGHNA, CDR2 YNFKEQ. Here the CDR3 DNA reads TGTGCCAGCAGGATAGACAGAGCAACTAATGAAAAACTGTTTTTT. Amino acids: CASRIDRATNEKLFF.

The chain combines TRBV30 with TRBJ1-1; 11 nucleotides line up with TRBD1. V lost 1 base, J lost 4 bases, and 5 bases stayed unmatched. Germline CDR1 GTSNPN, CDR2 SVGIG (reference sequence). CDR3 length equals 15 residues. The CDR3 sequence: CAWSGTGGRGTEAFF. CDR3 nucleotide sequence: TGTGCCTGGAGTGGGACAGGGGGCAGGGGCACTGAAGCTTTCTTT.

The chain links TRBV28 to TRBJ1-1; TRBD1 matches at 7 bases. CDR3 length: 16 amino acids. Germline V CDR1 and CDR2: MDHEN, SYDVKM. Losses at the gene ends were 6 bases for V and 1 base for J; bases not matched to a gene: 11. CDR3 in DNA: TGTGCCAGCAGGACCCGGGACAGAAGTCAGAACACTGAAGCTTTCTTT. Translation gives CASRTRDRSQNTEAFF.

V is TRBV7-2 and J is TRBJ1-2, with D tentatively TRBD1 (5 bases). Germline V gene sequence: CDR1 SGHTA, CDR2 FQGNSA. The V and J ends lost 3 bases and 5 bases respectively, with 10 bases between them. The CDR3 contains 13 residues. The CDR3 is CASSFPGSYGYTF. The CDR3 nucleotides read TGTGCCAGCAGCTTCCCAGGGTCATATGGCTACACCTTC.

This chain links TRBV6-5 with TRBJ1-2; 12 positions match TRBD1. The CDR3 covers 15 residues. Germline V gene data show CDR1 as MNHEY and CDR2 as SVGAGI. Trimming removed 7 bases from V and 7 bases from J; junction bases left unmatched: 10. DNA of the CDR3: TGTGCCAGCATTAGACCGGGACAGGGGGCTGGTGGCTACACCTTC. Its protein product is CASIRPGQGAGGYTF.

J is TRBJ1-4 and V is TRBV7-2; 10 nucleotides align to TRBD1. Germline V gene data show CDR1 as SGHTA and CDR2 as FQGNSA. The CDR3 extends over 15 amino acids. V was pared by 4 bases and J by 7 bases, with 6 bases of the junction left unmatched. The CDR3 region has the DNA TGTGCCAGCAGCTGGGACAGGGGCTCTTCTGAAAAACTGTTTTTT. Translated: CASSWDRGSSEKLFF.

The chain links TRBV4-3 to TRBJ2-7; D is undetermined. Trimming removed 1 base from V and 3 bases from J, with 13 bases in between. CDR3 size: 15 residues. CDR1 LGHNA and CDR2 YSLEER come from the germline V gene. The CDR3 spells CASSQGWSYRYEQYF. CDR3 nucleotide sequence: TGCGCCAGCAGCCAAGGGTGGAGTTACCGCTACGAGCAGTACTTC.

The V gene is TRBV10-3, the J gene TRBJ2-6; 10 nucleotides align to TRBD2. V shed 10 bases, J shed 0 bases, and the junction held 6 bases outside the gene matches. Germline values: CDR1 ENHRY, CDR2 SYGVKD. This CDR3 has 16 amino acids. CDR3: CATSAGGLSGANVLTF. Here the CDR3 DNA reads TGTGCCACCTCAGCGGGAGGGCTCTCTGGGGCCAACGTCCTGACTTTC.

The chain carries TRBV30 and TRBJ1-2; D unresolved. V lost 3 bases, J lost 8 bases, and 16 bases lay in between. This CDR3 spans 13 amino acids. The germline CDR1 and CDR2 sequences are GTSNPN and SVGIG (reference sequence). The CDR3 coding sequence is TGTGCCTGGAGCCTACACGGAATTGGGGGCTACACCTTC. It translates to CAWSLHGIGGYTF.

With respect to this clone: Different DNA sequences within this sample yield the same CDR3. The rearrangement links TRBV30 to TRBJ1-5; the D gene is possibly TRBD1 (6 bases). V was clipped by 2 bases and J by 0 bases, with 17 bases between them. CDR3 length equals 17 residues. The germline gives CDR1 GTSNPN, CDR2 SVGIG (reference sequence). CDR3 sequence: CAWSRGRGATSNQPQHF. CDR3 DNA sequence: TGTGCCTGGAGTAGGGGTAGGGGGGCTACTAGCAATCAGCCCCAGCATTTT. Full variable domain (missing parts from reference TRBV30 and TRBJ1-5): SQTIHQWPATLVQPVGSPLSLECTVEGTSNPNLYWYRQAAGRGLQLLFYSVGIGQISSEVPQNLSASRPQDRQFILSSKKLLLSDSGFYLCAWSRGRGATSNQPQHFGDGTRLSIL.

V and J are TRBV7-6 and TRBJ2-2; 7 nucleotides agree with TRBD2. The germline CDR1 and CDR2 sequences are SGHVS and FNYEAQ. With V trimmed by 3 bases and J by 4 bases, 8 bases remained unmatched. The CDR3 runs to 16 residues. CDR3 sequence (DNA): TGTGCCAGCAGCTTCGCGCGGGAGTATGGCACCGGGGAGCTGTTTTTT. Amino acid sequence: CASSFAREYGTGELFF.

The V and J genes are TRBV6-5 and TRBJ1-1; D is unclear. The V end lost 8 bases, the J end lost 10 bases, and 11 bases lay between the germline ends. Germline V gene data show CDR1 as MNHEY and CDR2 as SVGAGI. The CDR3 is made up of 10 amino acids. Here the CDR3 reads CASYDRGAFF. CDR3 sequence (DNA): TGTGCCAGCTACGACCGGGGAGCTTTCTTT.

The J gene is TRBJ2-7, the V gene TRBV6-5, with D unclear. This CDR3 comprises 14 residues. Trimming left V 6 bases short and J 3 bases short, with 15 bases between. CDR1 is MNHEY and CDR2 is SVGAGI in the germline V gene. The CDR3 coding sequence is TGTGCCAGCAGCCCCGAGGCTTTGTACTACGAGCAGTACTTC. Its protein is CASSPEALYYEQYF.

The sample holds one count of this clone. The genes are TRBV11-3 and TRBJ1-1, with D unclear. Looked up from germline, CDR1 is SGHNT and CDR2 is YENEEA. Trimming stripped 5 bases from V and 3 bases from J, with 16 bases between. This CDR3 region has 15 residues. The CDR3 region has the DNA TGTGCCAGCAGCCCCCAGGATACCGGTGACACTGAAGCTTTCTTT. Its translation is CASSPQDTGDTEAFF.

V and J are TRBV25-1 and TRBJ1-2; D possibly corresponds to TRBD1 (5 bases). From germline, CDR1 is MGHDK and CDR2 SYGVNS. CDR3 length equals 14 residues. The V end lost 0 bases, the J end lost 8 bases, and 13 bases lay between the germline ends. The CDR3 DNA reads as TGTGCCAGCAGTGAATATGGCTCGGGGCTCGGCTACACCTTC. Amino acids: CASSEYGSGLGYTF.